The rows below give T cell receptor beta chains drawn from one sample of a study of blood T cell repertoires in COVID-19. Profiling relied on immunoSEQ multiplex PCR, and the TCRdb table lists in-frame clones only, not all of them. The table includes about 150,000 clones, 80% to 85% detected once. The specimen was peripheral blood. The receptors here all came from a man between 65 and 85 years old with active or convalescent COVID-19. The CDR3 runs from the conserved cysteine through the conserved F or W. The D gene is left open where the match is weak. The listing skips clone size in some rows; elsewhere it reads once, few, many or a size class.

D gene,J gene,V gene,clone size,CDR3 protein,CDR3 DNA
-,TRBJ1-1,TRBV6-5,once,CASSPGTFTEAFF,TGTGCCAGCAGTCCCGGGACATTCACTGAAGCTTTCTTT
-,TRBJ1-1,TRBV29-1,few,CSVAGVTEAFF,TGCAGCGTTGCCGGGGTCACTGAAGCTTTCTTT
-,TRBJ2-4,TRBV28,-,CASSTPSGGAKNIQYF,TGTGCCAGCAGTACTCCTTCGGGCGGGGCCAAAAACATTCAGTACTTC
TRBD2,TRBJ2-7,TRBV7-8,-,CASSLGLAEAYEQYF,TGTGCCAGCAGCTTAGGACTAGCGGAGGCCTACGAGCAGTACTTC
TRBD1,TRBJ2-7,TRBV19,-,CASSAAGTVVYEQYF,TGTGCCAGTAGTGCGGCCGGGACAGTAGTCTACGAGCAGTACTTC
-,TRBJ1-6,TRBV6-5,-,CASSYSHRNNSPLHF,TGTGCCAGCAGTTACTCCCACAGAAATAATTCACCCCTCCACTTT
TRBD1,TRBJ1-5,TRBV19,once,CASSTDRAGNQPQHF,TGTGCCAGTAGTACGGACAGGGCTGGCAATCAGCCCCAGCATTTT
TRBD1,TRBJ1-5,TRBV7-2,-,CASSSGQVYQPQHF,TGTGCCAGCAGCTCCGGACAGGTCTATCAGCCCCAGCATTTT
TRBD1,TRBJ2-7,TRBV5-1,-,CASSLGQGNYEQYF,TGCGCCAGCAGCTTGGGACAGGGGAACTACGAGCAGTACTTC
-,TRBJ2-3,TRBV7-9,many,CASSFWRSSTDTQYF,TGTGCCAGCAGCTTCTGGCGGTCTTCCACAGATACGCAGTATTTT
-,TRBJ1-1,TRBV29-1,-,CSGGRPGEGQNTEAFF,TGCAGCGGGGGACGTCCGGGAGAAGGGCAGAACACTGAAGCTTTCTTT
-,TRBJ1-2,TRBV6-5,-,CASSYSTVRRGYGYTF,TGTGCCAGCAGTTACTCGACGGTTCGACGCGGGTATGGCTACACCTTC
TRBD1,TRBJ2-5,TRBV9,-,CASSRDGTGEETQYF,TGTGCCAGCAGCCGAGATGGGACAGGGGAAGAGACCCAGTACTTC
-,TRBJ2-7,TRBV29-1,once,CSVLLGAQEQYF,TGCAGCGTCCTATTAGGGGCGCAAGAGCAGTACTTC
TRBD1,TRBJ1-1,TRBV9,-,CASSIQGSNTEAFF,TGTGCCAGCAGCATACAGGGGTCGAACACTGAAGCTTTCTTT
-,TRBJ1-2,TRBV19,-,CASRSTEAFGYTF,TGTGCCAGTAGGTCGACAGAGGCTTTTGGCTACACCTTC
-,TRBJ1-1,TRBV6-4,-,CASSEDYRNTEAFF,TGTGCCAGCAGTGAAGATTACAGAAACACTGAAGCTTTCTTT
TRBD1,TRBJ1-3,TRBV9,medium-sized,CASSVSQQGAGNTIYF,TGTGCCAGCAGCGTATCCCAACAGGGGGCTGGAAACACCATATATTTT
TRBD2,TRBJ2-5,TRBV10-2,once,CASSGAGASRETQYF,TGCGCCAGCAGTGGGGCGGGAGCGTCCCGAGAGACCCAGTACTTC
-,TRBJ1-4,TRBV5-1,-,CASSGGQLANEKLFF,TGCGCCAGCAGCGGCGGACAGCTGGCTAATGAAAAACTGTTTTTT
-,TRBJ2-3,TRBV4-3,-,CASSLRTTSTDTQYF,TGCGCCAGCAGCCTTCGGACTACTAGCACAGATACGCAGTATTTT
-,TRBJ2-7,TRBV3-1/TRBV3-2,-,CASSQEWQGRHEQYF,TGTGCCAGCAGCCAAGAGTGGCAGGGGAGACACGAGCAGTACTTC
TRBD1,TRBJ1-2,TRBV19,few,CASSARQGSDGYTF,TGTGCCAGTAGTGCCCGACAGGGTTCGGATGGCTACACCTTC
TRBD1,TRBJ1-1,TRBV2,few,CASRWTGNMNTEAFF,TGTGCCAGCAGATGGACAGGGAACATGAACACTGAAGCTTTCTTT
-,TRBJ2-1,TRBV7-2,-,CASSPDYPRSYNEQFF,TGTGCCAGCAGCCCGGACTATCCACGCTCCTACAATGAGCAGTTCTTC
-,TRBJ1-2,TRBV6-5,-,CASRGNGDGYTF,TGTGCCAGCAGGGGGAACGGGGATGGCTACACCTTC
-,TRBJ1-1,TRBV7-6,-,CASSLHATTTGSEAFF,TGTGCCAGCAGCCTACACGCGACAACTACGGGGTCTGAAGCTTTCTTT
TRBD1,TRBJ2-3,TRBV2,-,CASSEAGTGKDTQYF,TGTGCCAGCAGTGAAGCGGGGACAGGGAAAGATACGCAGTATTTT
-,TRBJ1-2,TRBV5-1,-,CASSQDTYGYTF,TGCGCCAGCAGCCAGGACACCTATGGCTACACCTTC
-,TRBJ1-2,TRBV29-1,-,CSVDRGLGYGYTF,TGCAGCGTTGACAGGGGATTAGGCTATGGCTACACCTTC
-,TRBJ1-6,TRBV4-3,-,CASSQGRRAGSPLHF,TGCGCCAGCAGCCAAGGTCGGAGGGCGGGATCACCCCTCCACTTT
TRBD1,TRBJ2-7,TRBV5-4,-,CASSIALGQGLASGEQYF,TGTGCCAGCAGCATCGCGCTCGGACAGGGATTAGCCTCGGGGGAGCAGTACTTC
-,TRBJ2-1,TRBV18,-,CASSPCREEIRECSQFF,TGTGCCAGCTCACCATGCAGGGAGGAGATCAGGGAATGTTCGCAGTTCTTC
TRBD1,TRBJ2-5,TRBV7-7,-,CASSSTGEGETQYF,TGTGCTAGCAGCTCGACAGGGGAAGGGGAGACCCAGTACTTC
TRBD2,TRBJ2-1,TRBV9,-,CASSVPPGGMDNEQFF,TGTGCCAGCAGCGTACCCCCGGGAGGGATGGACAATGAGCAGTTCTTC
TRBD2,TRBJ2-2,TRBV28,-,CASSSTSPRTGELFF,TGTGCCAGCAGTTCGACTAGCCCCAGAACCGGGGAGCTGTTTTTT
TRBD1,TRBJ1-2,TRBV27,-,CASSPRTGRYGYTF,TGTGCCAGCAGTCCCCGGACAGGGCGGTATGGCTACACCTTC
-,TRBJ2-1,TRBV9,-,CASSHLGQIMLNEQFF,TGTGCCAGCAGCCACCTAGGACAGATAATGCTTAATGAGCAGTTCTTC
TRBD1,TRBJ2-1,TRBV5-6,-,CASSSPGTGWNEQFF,TGTGCCAGCAGCTCGCCGGGGACAGGGTGGAATGAGCAGTTCTTC
-,TRBJ1-5,TRBV2,-,CASNSWAGSHQPQHF,TGTGCCAGCAACTCTTGGGCTGGCTCCCATCAGCCCCAGCATTTT